This T cell receptor beta chain is from a study of T-cell reconstitution after alpha-beta-depleted transplantation in children. Unique molecular identifiers were used in preparing the TCRbeta library. TCRdb analysed the PCR reads with MiXCR anew, one entry per CDR3 protein. Of almost 250,000 distinct CDR3 sequences listed, roughly 26% were seen once; the top ten hold roughly 2.6%. Trimming left V 6 bases short and J 5 bases short, with 18 bases between. Germline V lookup: CDR1 SEHNR, CDR2 FQNEAQ (reference sequence). This CDR3 has 15 amino acids. Broader study findings: Where some patients showed high TCRbeta diversity at day 60, it came from recipient T cells and thymic progenitors that had survived. When one year had passed after transplant, most T-cell counts and diversity came from newly produced T cells.

Remarks on this clonotype: Antigen unknown.

The source was PBMCs, collected before TCRalphabeta/CD19-depleted stem cell transplant. The sequence derives from a girl under 10 years old with Fanconi anemia, due to receive a stem cell transplant. J is TRBJ2-3 and V is TRBV7-9; possible D gene TRBD1, 6 bases. DNA of the CDR3: TGTGCCAGCAGTTCACCGACAGGAGGTAAAGATACGCAGTATTTT. It encodes CASSSPTGGKDTQYF.